These T cell receptor beta chains were read from a single sample in a study of blood T cell repertoires in COVID-19. Sequencing used immunoSEQ multiplex PCR; TCRdb keeps in-frame clones, though not all of them. The data contain around 130,000 clones, 83% of them singletons. The sequencing sample was made of PBMCs or T cells enriched from blood (not recorded which). These receptors came from a man aged 25 to 40 who had recovered from COVID-19. The CDR3 runs from the conserved cysteine through the conserved F or W. A D gene is named only where the DNA matches it firmly. Clone size, where shown, is once, few, many, or a class for clones that have expanded.

TRBD1,TRBV10-3,TRBJ2-1,few,TGTGCCATCTGTCGTGGACAGGAACCCAATGAGCAGTTCTTC,CAICRGQEPNEQFF
TRBD2,TRBV27,TRBJ2-3,-,TGTGCCAGCAGTCCTACCCTCGGGGGGACCCGCTCAGATACGCAGTATTTT,CASSPTLGGTRSDTQYF
-,TRBV4-1,TRBJ2-5,-,TGCGCCAGCAGCCTTCTCGTGGGGGCCAAAGAGACCCAGTACTTC,CASSLLVGAKETQYF
-,TRBV5-8,TRBJ1-2,once,TGTGCCAGCAGCCCCTGGGGAGAGGGAGAGAGCTATGGCTACACCTTC,CASSPWGEGESYGYTF
-,TRBV5-1,TRBJ1-5,-,TGCGCCAGCAGCTTGGGTCCTGATCAGCCCCAGCATTTT,CASSLGPDQPQHF
-,TRBV6-4,TRBJ2-3,-,TGTGCCAGCAGTACGGTCTCTGGCACAGATACGCAGTATTTT,CASSTVSGTDTQYF
-,TRBV4-1,TRBJ2-1,-,TGCGCCAGCAGCCATTACCGGGAAATAAGCTCCTACAATGAGCAGTTCTTC,CASSHYREISSYNEQFF
TRBD1,TRBV27,TRBJ2-1,few,TGTGCCAGCAGTTTGACAGGGACCTACAATGAGCAGTTCTTC,CASSLTGTYNEQFF
TRBD2,TRBV5-5,TRBJ2-1,-,TGTGCCAGCAGCTGGGGTGGGACTAGCGGGGAGGTTGAGCAGTTCTTC,CASSWGGTSGEVEQFF
TRBD1,TRBV5-1,TRBJ2-3,-,TGCGCCAGCAGCCGGGACAGGGGCCGAGCAGATACGCAGTATTTT,CASSRDRGRADTQYF
TRBD1,TRBV6-6,TRBJ1-2,few,TGTGCCAGCAGCAACAGGGGACAGGCTAACTATGGCTACACCTTC,CASSNRGQANYGYTF
TRBD1,TRBV18,TRBJ1-3,-,TGTGCCAGCTCACCGACAGGGGGCACGGCTGGAAACACCATATATTTT,CASSPTGGTAGNTIYF
TRBD2,TRBV20-1,TRBJ2-1,few,TGCAGTGCCAGTGGCGGTCCGGGGGGAACGCAGTTCTTC,CSASGGPGGTQFF
TRBD1,TRBV5-5,TRBJ1-2,-,TGTGCCAGCAGCTTGTCAGACAGGGGCGGACCCTCCACCTACACCTTC,CASSLSDRGGPSTYTF
-,TRBV6-2/TRBV6-3,TRBJ1-2,-,TGTGCCAGCAGTCCCCAGGGCGTAACTAACTATGGCTACACCTTC,CASSPQGVTNYGYTF
-,TRBV5-1,TRBJ1-1,-,TGCGCCAGCAGCTTCCTACAGGGGAACACTGAAGCTTTCTTT,CASSFLQGNTEAFF
-,TRBV7-2,TRBJ1-1,few,TGTGCCAGCAGCCTCGGGAAGGGAGAAGCTTTCTTT,CASSLGKGEAFF
TRBD1,TRBV25-1,TRBJ1-1,-,TGTGCCAGCAGTGAACAGGGGGCGTGGACTGAAGCTTTCTTT,CASSEQGAWTEAFF
TRBD1,TRBV3-1/TRBV3-2,TRBJ1-2,-,TGTGCCAGCAGTCATTCCCCGGACAGGTCTTCCTATGGCTACACCTTC,CASSHSPDRSSYGYTF
-,TRBV15,TRBJ2-7,-,TGTGCCACCAGCCTGCGGGACAGCTCCTACGAGCAGTACTTC,CATSLRDSSYEQYF
-,TRBV3-1/TRBV3-2,TRBJ1-5,-,TGTGCCAGCAGCCAGGGGGCGGTTAATCAGCCCCAGCATTTT,CASSQGAVNQPQHF
TRBD2,TRBV7-9,TRBJ2-3,-,TGTGCCAGCAGCTTAGGGACTAGCGGGAGCACAGATACGCAGTATTTT,CASSLGTSGSTDTQYF
-,TRBV27,TRBJ2-2,-,TGTGCCAGCAGTTACCAGGGGAACACCGGGGAGCTGTTTTTT,CASSYQGNTGELFF
TRBD1,TRBV6-5,TRBJ1-2,-,TGTGCCAGCAGTCCGGACAGGTCGGGCTATGGCTACACCTTC,CASSPDRSGYGYTF
TRBD2,TRBV6-2/TRBV6-3,TRBJ2-2,-,TGTGCCAGCAGTTACTCGGCTAGCGGGAACACCGGGGAGCTGTTTTTT,CASSYSASGNTGELFF
TRBD2,TRBV5-4,TRBJ2-1,-,TGTGCCAGCAGCTCGGGACTAGCGCCTTACAATGAGCAGTTCTTC,CASSSGLAPYNEQFF
TRBD2,TRBV27,TRBJ2-3,once,TGTGCCAGCAGTTCGGCTAGCGGGAAAACAGATACGCAGTATTTT,CASSSASGKTDTQYF
TRBD2,TRBV3-1/TRBV3-2,TRBJ2-2,-,TGTGCCAGCAGCCCTGTCAGGACTAGCCTTAACACCGGGGAGCTGTTTTTT,CASSPVRTSLNTGELFF
TRBD2,TRBV6-5,TRBJ2-5,-,TGTGCCAGCACCCCCCGCGGGAGGGCCAGGGAGACCCAGTACTTC,CASTPRGRARETQYF
-,TRBV10-3,TRBJ1-2,-,TGTGCCATCAGTGACGATTTAGGAGGAGGAGGCTACACCTTC,CAISDDLGGGGYTF
TRBD2,TRBV19,TRBJ2-1,-,TGTGCCAGTAGTATCACTAGCGGGAGGTACAATGAGCAGTTCTTC,CASSITSGRYNEQFF
-,TRBV27,TRBJ2-7,-,TGTGCCAGCAGTTATGCCAGGGGGGACGAGCAGTACTTC,CASSYARGDEQYF
TRBD1,TRBV19,TRBJ1-4,-,TGTGCCAGTAGTGCCGGGACAGTTAATGAAAAACTGTTTTTT,CASSAGTVNEKLFF
TRBD2,TRBV10-3,TRBJ2-5,-,TGTGCCACGAACCTTGGACTAGCGGGAGAAGGAGAGACCCAGTACTTC,CATNLGLAGEGETQYF
TRBD1,TRBV6-1,TRBJ1-2,-,TGTGCCAGCAGTGAGGCCGGGACAGTTAACTATGGCTACACCTTC,CASSEAGTVNYGYTF
TRBD1,TRBV5-1,TRBJ2-5,-,TGCGCCAGCAGCTTGGCCCCGACAGGGGGAGAGACCCAGTACTTC,CASSLAPTGGETQYF
TRBD1,TRBV15,TRBJ2-3,-,TGTGCCACCAGCAGAGATCTCGACAGGGGGTTGGCAGATACGCAGTATTTT,CATSRDLDRGLADTQYF
TRBD1,TRBV6-6,TRBJ2-2,few,TGTGCCAGCAGTTACTGGGGACAGGCGAACACCGGGGAGCTGTTTTTT,CASSYWGQANTGELFF
TRBD1,TRBV5-4,TRBJ2-3,-,TGTGCCAGCAGCTTGGGGGATCTTTGGGGGACAGAAGAAGATACGCAGTATTTT,CASSLGDLWGTEEDTQYF
-,TRBV21-1,TRBJ2-1,-,TGTGCCAGCAGCGAGAGACTGGGCTACAATGAGCAGTTCTTC,CASSERLGYNEQFF
-,TRBV2,TRBJ1-1,once,TGTGCCAGCACTAGTCAGATAAACACTGAAGCTTTCTTT,CASTSQINTEAFF
TRBD1,TRBV14,TRBJ1-2,-,TGTGCCAGCAGCCAAGATCAGGGGGAAAGCCTCTATGGCTACACCTTC,CASSQDQGESLYGYTF
-,TRBV5-6,TRBJ1-5,-,TGTGCCAGCAGCTTCGGCAGGCAGAATCAGCCCCAGCATTTT,CASSFGRQNQPQHF
-,TRBV6-5,TRBJ1-1,-,TGTGCCAGCACTAGGGGGGGCACTGAAGCTTTCTTT,CASTRGGTEAFF
TRBD1,TRBV18,TRBJ2-7,-,TGTGCCAGCTCACCACCGTCAGGGGGCTACGAGCAGTACTTC,CASSPPSGGYEQYF
TRBD1,TRBV4-1,TRBJ1-2,few,TGCGCCAGCAGCCAAGGGGACAGATCTTATGGCTACACCTTC,CASSQGDRSYGYTF
TRBD1,TRBV18,TRBJ2-2,many,TGTGCCAGCTCAGACCCGACAGGGACCGGGGAGCTGTTTTTT,CASSDPTGTGELFF
-,TRBV28,TRBJ1-2,many,TGTGCCAGCAGTTTAGGGCACTTCTATGGCTACACCTTC,CASSLGHFYGYTF
-,TRBV28,TRBJ2-3,-,TGTGCCAGCAGCAGGTCGGGGGGCACAGATACGCAGTATTTT,CASSRSGGTDTQYF
TRBD1,TRBV15,TRBJ2-6,-,TGTGCCACCAGCAGAGAGGGACAGGGGTCGCCTGGGGCCAACGTCCTGACTTTC,CATSREGQGSPGANVLTF
-,TRBV9,TRBJ2-5,-,TGTGCCAGCAGCGTAGGGACAGTACAAGAGACCCAGTACTTC,CASSVGTVQETQYF
TRBD2,TRBV5-1,TRBJ2-1,once,TGCGCCAGCAGCTCACCGGGACTAGCGGGAGGGACGCAGGAGCAGTTCTTC,CASSSPGLAGGTQEQFF
-,TRBV29-1,TRBJ1-5,-,TGCAGCGTTGATGTCAGACACGATAGCAATCAGCCCCAGCATTTT,CSVDVRHDSNQPQHF